The 9 T cell receptor beta chains in this list originate from one sample, sequenced in a study of spatial heterogeneity in lung cancer. Each CDR3 protein gets one entry after TCRdb re-called the 5' RACE reads with MiXCR. The sample shows more than 6,500 distinct CDR3 sequences, roughly 4.2% of them seen only once. Described time point: sample taken at primary tumor resection. Unsorted whole RNA from tumor, nontumor lung or frozen PBMC underwent sequencing. Sequenced material: normal lung tissue next to the tumor, taken at surgery. Receptors were obtained from a female donor with early-stage non-small cell lung cancer.

This clonotype has at least ten counts. Since it is a stray read in a library aimed at alpha chains, this beta chain has a size that is not meaningful. The genes are TRBV7-2 and TRBJ2-1; 12 nucleotides line up with TRBD2. In germline, CDR1 is SGHTA, CDR2 FQGNSA. Losses at the gene ends were 4 bases for V and 8 bases for J; bases not matched to a gene: 6. CDR3 size: 15 residues. CDR3 sequence: CASSYLAGGPHEQFF. The CDR3, as DNA: TGTGCCAGCAGCTACCTAGCGGGGGGGCCCCATGAGCAGTTCTTC.

Worth noting for this clonotype: This beta chain is a stray read from a library made for alpha chains; its abundance is not meaningful. The chain combines TRBV5-1 with TRBJ2-3; either TRBD1 or TRBD2 may supply D (5 bases each). CDR1 and CDR2 from the germline V gene are SGHRS and YFSETQ. V dropped 4 bases and J dropped 4 bases, with 16 bases sitting between them. This CDR3 contains 15 residues. CDR3 sequence reads: CASSPGTPRSDTQYF. CDR3 bases: TGCGCCAGCAGCCCCGGGACCCCTCGATCAGATACGCAGTATTTT.

This clonotype was seen many times. The library was designed around alpha chains, so this beta chain is a stray read whose abundance carries little weight. The CDR3: CASSGGYSNQPQHF. CDR3 coding DNA: TGTGCCAGCAGCGGGGGCTATAGCAATCAGCCCCAGCATTTT. The V call is TRBV9, the J call TRBJ1-5; weak D call: TRBD1 (5 bases). This CDR3 has 14 amino acids. The V and J ends lost 3 bases and 0 bases respectively, with 7 bases between them. Germline V gives CDR1 SGDLS, CDR2 YYNGEE.

This clonotype has at least ten counts. Because the library targeted alpha chains, this beta chain is an off-target read whose size means little. The CDR3 is CASSSWGGPNEKLFF. The CDR3, as DNA: TGTGCCAGCAGCTCCTGGGGGGGGCCTAATGAAAAACTGTTTTTT. J is TRBJ1-4 and V is TRBV7-9, with TRBD1 as a possible D gene (6 bases). Between the trimmed V and J ends, which lost 4 bases and 3 bases, there was a span of 12 bases. Germline CDR1 is SEHNR and CDR2 is FQNEAQ (reference sequence). CDR3 length: 15 residues. The variable domain in full, completed from reference TRBV7-9 and TRBJ1-4, reads DTGVSQNPRHKITKRGQNVTFRCDPISEHNRLYWYRQTLGQGPEFLTYFQNEAQLEKSRLLSDRFSAERPKGSFSTLEIQRTEQGDSAMYLCASSSWGGPNEKLFFGSGTQLSVL.

This clonotype is judged medium-sized. Because the library targeted alpha chains, this beta chain is an off-target read whose size means little. The gene calls are TRBV4-1 and TRBJ1-1; no firm D call. The CDR3 has 12 amino acids. The germline V gene encodes CDR1 MGHRA and CDR2 YSYEKL. V dropped 4 bases and J dropped 8 bases, with 11 bases sitting between them. CDR3 nucleotides: TGCGCCAGCAGCCCCGGCCCCGGGGAAGCTTTCTTT. This sequence encodes CASSPGPGEAFF.

Of note for this clonotype: This may be a read error: a much more frequent sequence differs by one nucleotide. The size of this beta chain means little, since it is a stray read in a library made for alpha chains. This chain connects TRBV9 to TRBJ2-3; 12 bases align to TRBD1. The CDR3 covers 15 residues. Looked up from germline, CDR1 is SGDLS and CDR2 is YYNGEE. The CDR3 DNA sequence: TGTGCCAGCAGCGTAGGGGACAGGGGGCTGAATACGCGGTATTTT. The encoded protein is CASSVGDRGLNTRYF.

This clonotype has ten or more counts. This beta chain lies outside the target of a library built for alpha chains; its clone size means little. The chain combines TRBV28 with TRBJ2-5; weak D call: TRBD1 (8 bases). This CDR3 is 13 amino acids long. Deletions cut 6 bases from V and 4 bases from J, with 12 bases between. Per germline, CDR1 MDHEN and CDR2 SYDVKM. CDR3 protein: CASRHRGGETQYF. As DNA, the CDR3 is TGTGCCAGCAGACACAGGGGGGGAGAGACCCAGTACTTC.

This clonotype was seen at least ten times. This beta chain lies outside the target of a library built for alpha chains; its clone size means little. V is TRBV5-1 and J is TRBJ1-1, with D unclear. The germline CDR1 and CDR2 sequences are SGHRS and YFSETQ. The CDR3 is 15 amino acids. V was clipped by 4 bases and J by 1 base, with 14 bases between them. CDR3 sequence (DNA): TGCGCCAGCAGCAGCGGTAAGGGCCGGAACACTGAAGCTTTCTTT. It codes for CASSSGKGRNTEAFF.

This clonotype was seen ten or more times. This beta chain is a stray read from a library made for alpha chains; its abundance is not meaningful. The V gene is TRBV10-2, the J gene TRBJ2-5; TRBD2 matches at 14 bases. The CDR3 consists of 15 residues. With V trimmed by 6 bases and J by 5 bases, 5 bases remained unmatched. Germline loops: CDR1 WSHSY, CDR2 SAAADI. Here the CDR3 reads CASSPGLAGDETQYF. In nucleotides, the CDR3 is TGCGCCAGCAGCCCGGGACTAGCGGGGGACGAGACCCAGTACTTC.